This T cell receptor (beta chain) was sequenced during a study of T-cell memory formation after mild COVID-19. Study at large: There were largely donor-specific TCR clusters.

TCRdb re-analysed the 5' RACE reads in MiXCR, keeping a single row per CDR3 protein. The sample lists a few hundred thousand distinct CDR3 sequences; approximately 9% were seen once. The V gene's germline CDR1 is SGHVS and CDR2 FQNEAQ. J was trimmed by 4 bases and V by 1 base; bases with no gene match: 3. The CDR3 totals 14 residues. This clonotype was found a few times. Sequenced: PBMCs or a T cell subset sorted from them (not recorded which). The receptor comes from a young man who had mild COVID-19 (a few samples of this study predate the infection). Cell type and time point are not known. The chain combines TRBV7-8 with TRBJ1-1; TRBD1 matches 7 bases. The CDR3 DNA sequence: TGTGCCAGCAGCTTAGACAGGGGAACCACTGAAGCTTTCTTT. Translated: CASSLDRGTTEAFF.